The rows below give T cell receptor beta chains drawn from one sample of a study of cytomegalovirus exposure and HLA in healthy donors. Method: immunoSEQ multiplex PCR; TCRdb's copy keeps in-frame clones and lacks some. The sample lists approximately 220,000 clones, approximately 79% occurring once. What was sequenced was PBMCs. Source of these receptors: a male donor in good health and CMV-seronegative. The CDR3 runs from the conserved cysteine through the conserved F or W. Each record gives: J gene, V gene, clone size, D gene, CDR3 protein, CDR3 DNA. A D gene is named only where the DNA matches it firmly. The size entry is marked missing in some rows and otherwise reads once, few, many or a size class.

TRBJ1-2,TRBV7-9,-,-,CASSPLRSYGYTF,TGTGCCAGCAGCCCGCTCCGCAGCTATGGCTACACCTTC
TRBJ1-2,TRBV7-8,few,-,CASSLAGFLYGYTF,TGTGCCAGCAGCTTGGCGGGGTTCCTCTATGGCTACACCTTC
TRBJ2-3,TRBV27,few,-,CASSLRGSTDTQYF,TGTGCCAGCAGTTTAAGGGGGAGTACAGATACGCAGTATTTT
TRBJ2-5,TRBV11-2,-,-,CASSLGVQGNQETQYF,TGTGCCAGCAGCTTAGGGGTACAGGGAAACCAAGAGACCCAGTACTTC
TRBJ2-5,TRBV6-5,-,-,CASSYGGTEETQYF,TGTGCCAGCAGTTACGGGGGGACAGAAGAGACCCAGTACTTC
TRBJ1-2,TRBV9,few,-,CASSVLGEGGGYTF,TGTGCCAGCAGCGTCCTCGGGGAGGGTGGTGGCTACACCTTC
TRBJ1-2,TRBV4-3,-,TRBD1,CASSQDRKDREFYGYTF,TGCGCCAGCAGCCAAGATCGCAAGGACAGGGAATTCTATGGCTACACCTTC
TRBJ1-4,TRBV11-1,once,-,CASSLSIGEKLFF,TGTGCCAGCAGCTTGTCTATCGGTGAAAAACTGTTTTTT
TRBJ2-3,TRBV10-3,-,TRBD2,CAISDAAGGTTDTQYF,TGTGCCATCAGTGATGCGGCGGGAGGGACCACAGATACGCAGTATTTT
TRBJ2-5,TRBV19,-,TRBD2,CASSIRSGRIEETQYF,TGTGCCAGTAGTATTCGGAGCGGGAGGATAGAAGAGACCCAGTACTTC
TRBJ1-1,TRBV7-9,few,-,CASSLVVTEAFF,TGTGCCAGCAGCTTAGTGGTTACAGAAGCTTTCTTT
TRBJ1-6,TRBV19,-,TRBD1,CASSFDRAVALHF,TGTGCCAGTAGCTTCGACAGGGCGGTGGCCCTCCACTTT
TRBJ2-7,TRBV9,-,TRBD2,CASSPLGTRGVISKQYF,TGTGCCAGCAGCCCTCTAGGGACTAGAGGGGTAATATCCAAGCAGTACTTC
TRBJ1-1,TRBV5-5,-,-,CASSLVGVNTEAFF,TGTGCCAGCAGCTTGGTGGGCGTAAACACTGAAGCTTTCTTT
TRBJ2-7,TRBV5-1,once,TRBD1,CASSWSGGQGNLYEQYF,TGCGCCAGCAGCTGGTCGGGAGGACAGGGGAACCTATACGAGCAGTACTTC
TRBJ1-1,TRBV9,-,TRBD1,CASTRGQGARQVTEAFF,TGTGCCAGCACGAGGGGGCAGGGGGCCCGACAAGTCACTGAAGCTTTCTTT
TRBJ1-5,TRBV7-9,-,-,CASSLAEGQPQHF,TGTGCCAGCAGCTTAGCGGAGGGCCAGCCCCAGCATTTT
TRBJ2-7,TRBV25-1,few,-,CASSEQGGEQYF,TGTGCCAGCAGTGAACAGGGGGGCGAGCAGTACTTC
TRBJ2-1,TRBV2,-,TRBD2,CASSASGSYNEQFF,TGTGCCAGCAGTGCTAGCGGCTCCTACAATGAGCAGTTCTTC
TRBJ1-1,TRBV28,-,TRBD1,CASTDRGGHTEAFF,TGTGCCAGCACCGACAGGGGAGGGCACACTGAAGCTTTCTTT
TRBJ1-1,TRBV5-1,-,TRBD1,CASGQQGAGNTEAFF,TGCGCCAGCGGACAACAGGGGGCTGGGAACACTGAAGCTTTCTTT
TRBJ2-1,TRBV5-1,few,TRBD2,CASSLVAGFYNEQFF,TGCGCCAGCAGCTTGGTAGCGGGATTCTACAATGAGCAGTTCTTC
TRBJ1-1,TRBV4-2,-,TRBD1,CASSQEGGQGNLGTEAFF,TGTGCCAGCAGCCAAGAAGGGGGACAGGGGAATCTAGGAACTGAAGCTTTCTTT
TRBJ2-7,TRBV5-4,-,TRBD1,CASSWTGDSYEQYF,TGTGCCAGCAGCTGGACAGGGGACTCCTACGAGCAGTACTTC
TRBJ2-7,TRBV4-1,-,-,CASSQDSGGISYEQYF,TGCGCCAGCAGCCAAGATAGTGGGGGGATCTCCTACGAGCAGTACTTC
TRBJ1-3,TRBV6-6,-,-,CASRGSSGNTIYF,TGTGCCAGCAGGGGGAGCTCTGGAAACACCATATATTTT
TRBJ2-3,TRBV4-1,-,-,CASSQDGGTVTDTQYF,TGCGCCAGCAGCCAAGATGGAGGGACAGTCACAGATACGCAGTATTTT
TRBJ1-4,TRBV6-5,-,-,CASSYTDRFREKLFF,TGTGCCAGCAGTTACACCGACAGGTTTCGTGAAAAACTGTTTTTT
TRBJ1-1,TRBV29-1,-,-,CSGGDREAFF,TGCAGCGGGGGAGACAGGGAAGCTTTCTTT
TRBJ1-1,TRBV27,-,-,CASSLWAGSHTEAFF,TGTGCCAGCAGTTTATGGGCAGGGTCACACACTGAAGCTTTCTTT
TRBJ2-7,TRBV9,few,-,CASSQGGSTYEQYF,TGTGCCAGCAGCCAAGGGGGTTCCACCTACGAGCAGTACTTC
TRBJ1-2,TRBV29-1,-,-,CSVDPAQGVHGYTF,TGCAGCGTTGACCCCGCACAGGGTGTCCATGGCTACACCTTC
TRBJ2-5,TRBV28,-,TRBD1,CASRGQGEETQYF,TGTGCCAGCCGCGGACAGGGGGAGGAGACCCAGTACTTC
TRBJ2-3,TRBV5-1,-,TRBD2,CASSPGGQDTQYF,TGCGCCAGCAGCCCGGGGGGGCAAGATACGCAGTATTTT
TRBJ1-4,TRBV30,-,TRBD1,CAWRRDRGNEKLFF,TGTGCCTGGAGACGGGACAGGGGGAATGAAAAACTGTTTTTT
TRBJ2-2,TRBV5-5,-,TRBD2,CASGLAGVNTGELFF,TGTGCCAGCGGTCTAGCGGGGGTCAACACCGGGGAGCTGTTTTTT
TRBJ2-7,TRBV4-3,few,-,CASSQVYDSTYEQYF,TGCGCCAGCAGCCAAGTTTATGACAGTACCTACGAGCAGTACTTC
TRBJ2-7,TRBV25-1,-,TRBD1,CASSRTDRGVYEQYF,TGTGCCAGCAGCCGTACGGACAGGGGTGTTTACGAGCAGTACTTC
TRBJ2-7,TRBV10-3,-,TRBD2,CAISDWGMASGGAYEQYF,TGTGCCATCAGTGACTGGGGGATGGCGTCGGGAGGGGCCTACGAGCAGTACTTC
TRBJ1-6,TRBV27,-,-,CASSDRKGQSPLHF,TGTGCCAGCAGCGACAGGAAGGGACAATCACCCCTCCACTTT
TRBJ2-7,TRBV5-4,-,TRBD2,CASSLVVAGGHYEQYF,TGTGCTAGCAGCTTAGTGGTAGCGGGGGGCCACTACGAGCAGTACTTC
TRBJ2-2,TRBV7-2,-,TRBD2,CASSPPGLYTGELFF,TGTGCCAGCAGCCCGCCGGGACTATATACCGGGGAGCTGTTTTTT
TRBJ1-1,TRBV28,-,TRBD1,CASSPPTGWYTEAFF,TGTGCCAGCAGTCCGCCGACAGGGTGGTACACTGAAGCTTTCTTT
TRBJ2-5,TRBV27,-,TRBD2,CASSPLAGGPLVQETQYF,TGTGCCAGCAGTCCTTTAGCGGGGGGCCCTTTAGTCCAAGAGACCCAGTACTTC
TRBJ1-5,TRBV6-6,-,-,CASNQRGIDQPQHF,TGTGCCAGCAACCAAAGAGGGATTGATCAGCCCCAGCATTTT
TRBJ1-2,TRBV2,-,TRBD1,CASSAGQGVSGYTF,TGTGCCAGCAGTGCGGGACAGGGGGTTAGTGGCTACACCTTC
TRBJ2-2,TRBV4-1,few,TRBD1,CASSQMTGANTGELFF,TGCGCCAGCAGCCAAATGACAGGGGCGAACACCGGGGAGCTGTTTTTT
TRBJ2-2,TRBV4-3,-,TRBD1,CASSQETGTNTGELFF,TGCGCCAGCAGCCAAGAGACAGGGACGAACACCGGGGAGCTGTTTTTT
TRBJ1-1,TRBV5-1,-,-,CASSFQGYGTEAFF,TGCGCCAGCAGCTTCCAGGGTTACGGAACTGAAGCTTTCTTT
TRBJ2-1,TRBV7-3,-,TRBD1,CASSLKGTGGTEQFF,TGTGCCAGCAGCTTAAAGGGGACAGGGGGCACTGAGCAGTTCTTC
TRBJ1-2,TRBV15,once,TRBD1,CATSSDRANYGYTF,TGTGCCACCAGCTCGGACAGGGCTAACTATGGCTACACCTTC
TRBJ2-7,TRBV5-4,-,-,CASSLDGAATNEQYF,TGTGCCAGCAGCTTGGATGGGGCGGCAACCAACGAGCAGTACTTC
TRBJ2-7,TRBV5-1,-,-,CASSLGHDRFYEQYF,TGCGCCAGCAGCTTGGGCCATGACAGGTTTTACGAGCAGTACTTC
TRBJ1-2,TRBV6-1,-,-,CASSEEMAANYGYTF,TGTGCCAGCAGTGAAGAAATGGCGGCTAACTATGGCTACACCTTC
TRBJ2-7,TRBV7-2,-,-,CASSPRASTYEQYF,TGTGCCAGCAGCCCCAGGGCCAGCACCTACGAGCAGTACTTC